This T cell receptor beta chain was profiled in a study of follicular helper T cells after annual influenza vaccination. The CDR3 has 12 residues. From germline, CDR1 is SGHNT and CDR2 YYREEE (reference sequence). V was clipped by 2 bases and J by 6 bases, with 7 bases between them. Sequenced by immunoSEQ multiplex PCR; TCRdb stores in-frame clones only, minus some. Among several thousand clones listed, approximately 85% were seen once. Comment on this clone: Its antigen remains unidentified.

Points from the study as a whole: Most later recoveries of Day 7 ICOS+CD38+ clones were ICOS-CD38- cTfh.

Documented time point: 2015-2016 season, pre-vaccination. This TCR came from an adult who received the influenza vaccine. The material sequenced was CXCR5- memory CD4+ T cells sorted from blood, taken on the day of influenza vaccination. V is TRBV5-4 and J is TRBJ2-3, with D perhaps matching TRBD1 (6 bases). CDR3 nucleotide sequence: TGTGCCAGCAGCTTTGACAGGGATACGCAGTATTTT. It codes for CASSFDRDTQYF. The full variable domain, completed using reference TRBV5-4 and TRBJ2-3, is ETGVTQSPTHLIKTRGQQVTLRCSSQSGHNTVSWYQQALGQGPQFIFQYYREEENGRGNFPPRFSGLQFPNYSSELNVNALELDDSALYLCASSFDRDTQYFGPGTRLTVL.